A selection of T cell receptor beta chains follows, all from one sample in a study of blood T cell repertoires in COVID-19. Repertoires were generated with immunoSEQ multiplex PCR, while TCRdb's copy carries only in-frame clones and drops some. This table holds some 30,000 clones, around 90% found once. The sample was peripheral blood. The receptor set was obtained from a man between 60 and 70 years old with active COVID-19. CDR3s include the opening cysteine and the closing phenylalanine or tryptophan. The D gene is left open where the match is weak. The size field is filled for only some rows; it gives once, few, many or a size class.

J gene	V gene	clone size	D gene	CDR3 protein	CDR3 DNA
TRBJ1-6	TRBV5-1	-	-	CASSPGFDSPLHF	TGCGCCAGCAGCCCGGGGTTTGATTCACCCCTCCACTTT
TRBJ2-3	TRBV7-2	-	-	CASSWGRQGTDTQYF	TGTGCCAGCAGCTGGGGGAGACAGGGCACAGATACGCAGTATTTT
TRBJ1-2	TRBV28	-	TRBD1	CASSPRTGTNGYTF	TGTGCCAGCAGTCCAAGGACAGGGACTAATGGCTACACCTTC
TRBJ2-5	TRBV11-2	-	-	CASSLVVTRGQETQYF	TGTGCCAGCAGCTTAGTGGTGACAAGGGGGCAAGAGACCCAGTACTTC
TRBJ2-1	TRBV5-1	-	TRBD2	CATSLQGLAINEQFF	TGCGCCACCTCACTTCAGGGACTAGCAATCAATGAGCAGTTCTTC
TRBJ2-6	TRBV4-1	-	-	CASSQATYGANVLTF	TGCGCCAGCAGCCAAGCGACTTATGGGGCCAACGTCCTGACTTTC
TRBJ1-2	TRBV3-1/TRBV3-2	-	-	CASSQVPGQNYGYTF	TGTGCCAGCAGCCAAGTCCCCGGACAGAACTATGGCTACACCTTC
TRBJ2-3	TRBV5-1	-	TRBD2	CASSLGGTSETDTQYF	TGCGCCAGCAGCTTGGGAGGGACTAGCGAGACAGATACGCAGTATTTT
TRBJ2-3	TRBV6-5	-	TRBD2	CASSFRGGDTQYF	TGTGCCAGCAGTTTCCGCGGGGGAGATACGCAGTATTTT
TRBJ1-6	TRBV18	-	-	CASSPRPRGGNSPLHF	TGTGCCAGCTCACCCCGGCCTAGGGGGGGTAATTCACCCCTCCACTTT
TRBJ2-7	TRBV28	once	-	CATSPRGILSYEQYF	TGTGCCACGTCCCCCCGGGGGATCCTCTCCTACGAGCAGTACTTC
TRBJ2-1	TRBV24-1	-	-	CATSDLTENEQFF	TGTGCCACCAGTGATTTGACAGAGAATGAGCAGTTCTTC
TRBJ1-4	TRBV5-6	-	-	CASSLRLESTNEKLFF	TGTGCCAGCAGCCTCAGGCTTGAATCAACTAATGAAAAACTGTTTTTT
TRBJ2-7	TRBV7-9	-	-	CASSQMLVYEQYF	TGTGCCAGCAGCCAAATGTTAGTCTACGAGCAGTACTTC
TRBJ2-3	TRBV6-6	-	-	CASSYVGQTDTQYF	TGTGCCAGCAGTTACGTCGGACAGACAGATACGCAGTATTTT
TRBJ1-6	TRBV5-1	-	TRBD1	CASSLASGGNSPLHF	TGCGCCAGCAGCTTGGCCTCAGGGGGAAATTCACCCCTCCACTTT
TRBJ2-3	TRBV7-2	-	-	CASSLQVPDTQYF	TGTGCCAGCAGCTTACAGGTCCCAGATACGCAGTATTTT
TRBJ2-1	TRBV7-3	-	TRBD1	CASSLVWGQVPYNEQFF	TGTGCCAGCAGCTTAGTGTGGGGACAGGTCCCTTACAATGAGCAGTTCTTC
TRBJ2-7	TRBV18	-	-	CASSPVLAGVGEQYF	TGTGCCAGCTCACCAGTTCTTGCCGGGGTCGGGGAGCAGTACTTC
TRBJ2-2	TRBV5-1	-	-	CASTMGSTGELFF	TGCGCCAGCACTATGGGGAGCACCGGGGAGCTGTTTTTT
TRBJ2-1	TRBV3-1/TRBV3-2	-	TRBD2	CASSQTSRRGAGYNEQFF	TGTGCCAGCAGCCAAACCTCTCGGCGGGGGGCGGGCTACAATGAGCAGTTCTTC
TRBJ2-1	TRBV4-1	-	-	CASSQGLALDNEQFF	TGCGCCAGCAGCCAAGGTCTAGCGCTCGACAATGAGCAGTTCTTC
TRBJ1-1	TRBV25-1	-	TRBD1	CASTTDRVGAEAFF	TGTGCCAGCACTACCGACAGGGTCGGGGCTGAAGCTTTCTTT